This T cell receptor (beta chain) originates from a study of cytomegalovirus exposure and HLA in healthy donors. The study's findings and limits: According to an earlier analysis, most TCR beta V segments yielded productive rearrangements about 90% or about 30% of the time. In a later analysis, V- and J-gene trimming of beta chains associated with a DCLRE1C missense variant, replicated independently.

This clone showed up just a few times. The antigen is not known. From germline, CDR1 is SGHTA and CDR2 FQGNSA. Germline trimming cut 1 base from V and 6 bases from J; bases unmatched to any gene: 3. CDR3 length: 13 residues. PCR primers comprised 60 Vbeta and 13 Jbeta primers. Sequencing used immunoSEQ multiplex PCR; TCRdb keeps in-frame clones, though not all of them. The sample yields fewer than 350,000 clones, approximately 90% seen once. The clonotype originates from a woman aged 18 to 35 in good health and CMV-seronegative. The sample was PBMCs. This chain links TRBV7-2 with TRBJ2-7; 7 nucleotides match TRBD2. The CDR3 DNA is TGTGCCAGCAGCTTAGAGCGGGGTCGCGAGCAGTACTTC. Encoded protein: CASSLERGREQYF.